This T cell receptor (beta chain) was obtained from a study of blood T cell repertoires in COVID-19 (dated by TCRdb to 2018 to 2020). For the study in its entirety: Samples from collaborators originated in the United States, Italy and Spain and spanned both the acute and convalescent phases of COVID-19. The prospective study material was composed of cDNA or gDNA derived from T cells, B-cell-depleted T cells, or PBMCs. Deeply sampled blood TCRbeta repertoires from subjects exposed to, actively infected with, or recovered from COVID-19 were included in the dataset. The repertoires were made available in a free public database intended to serve as a resource for research on the immune response to SARS-CoV-2. Samples came from the ongoing ImmuneRACE study (first 160 participants) plus 1,254 subjects from 6 global collaborators. Sample metadata almost always included a de-identified subject ID, COVID-19 status, age in years and sex. HLA class I and class II types, where available, came from metadata supplied by the sample provider rather than from assay-based typing. Results the study describes overall, beyond this receptor: The quantity of clinical and demographic metadata differed by source and by participant and was supplied without curation.

Worth noting for this clone: What antigen it recognizes has not been identified. There are no base qualities to consult, and no much larger clone falls within one base. Other nucleotide sequences from this sample produce the same CDR3.

Participants in the prospective study were aged roughly 18 to 90 years, lived in more than 20 United States geographic areas, and enrolled through a virtual design. In the prospective study, participants were assigned to cohorts based on the clinical history participants reported in a screening survey and a study questionnaire. Recovered participants in ImmuneRACE Cohort 3 were defined as having two consecutive negative NP/OP PCR tests, clearance from a healthcare professional, or resolution of symptoms. Each participant in the prospective study had whole blood, serum and a nasopharyngeal or oropharyngeal swab collected by mobile phlebotomists. Participants in the prospective study had the option to provide additional blood draws and questionnaires over a roughly 2-month period. Prospective study blood samples were shipped either frozen or at room temperature before DNA extraction. CDR1 and CDR2 (SGHNT, YYREEE) derive from the germline V gene (reference sequence). The CDR3 numbers 13 residues from cysteine through phenylalanine. Only the CDR3 portion is preserved as DNA: 39 bases, with reading frame beginning at the first base. The junction shows trimming of 0 bases on V and 3 bases on J, and the gene matches do not reach 0 bases of it.

The immunoSEQ Assay, a bias-controlled multiplex PCR, was used to amplify TCRbeta CDR3 regions from genomic DNA. Turning to the authors' computational methods: Nucleated cell counts per sample were estimated from amplification of reference gene primers within the assay. To quantify the absolute abundance of each unique TCRbeta CDR3 rearrangement, sequence reads were collapsed and filtered. For each sample, productive Simpson clonality was calculated by taking the square root of Simpson's diversity index across productive rearrangements. What TCRdb holds here is the immuneACCESS table cut down to in-frame rearrangements. Part of the clones is not present; checked against another copy, under half of the missing clones reflect an unresolved V gene, and the others are unexplained. The DNA was the basis for D and trimming; V, J and clone size are from that table. Present in this sample are approximately 320,000 clones, about 87% of which were seen just once. The top ten clones comprise more than 8.5% of the sample.

The sequence links TRBV5-4 to TRBJ2-7; 7 bases in the junction line up with TRBD2. The sequenced material came from PBMCs or T cells enriched from blood (not recorded which). The receptor was isolated from a woman aged 18-29 years who had recovered from COVID-19. Here is the DNA: TGTGCCAGCAGCTTGGGCGGGGGCTACGAGCAGTACTTC. This translates into CASSLGGGYEQYF.